Listed below are T cell receptor beta chains from one sample, sequenced in a study of blood T cell repertoires in COVID-19. Some clones are missing from TCRdb's copy, which holds only in-frame ones; the method was immunoSEQ multiplex PCR. The top ten hold about 12% of the sample, which has approximately 85,000 clones, approximately 78% seen once. Material: peripheral blood. The receptors shown here come from a human donor in a cohort sampled during active COVID-19. Both conserved end residues are part of each CDR3. Where a row states a size, it is once, few, many or the class of an expanded clone; other rows omit it.

v_gene,abundance,j_gene,CDR3aa
TRBV5-6,.,TRBJ1-1,CASSHLLDTEAFF
TRBV7-8,few,TRBJ2-7,CAISRGSPNSYEQYF
TRBV4-1,few,TRBJ1-2,CASSQPRTGSVGGYTF
TRBV6-5,.,TRBJ1-3,CASRGGSSGNTIYF
TRBV28,.,TRBJ1-3,CASSLQAGNTIYF
TRBV29-1,few,TRBJ1-1,CSALAGGYTEAFF
TRBV6-5,.,TRBJ1-2,CASSYSRNYGYTF
TRBV18,many,TRBJ1-4,CASSAATNEKLFF
TRBV2,.,TRBJ1-5,CASRVQGIGNQPQHF
TRBV6-5,.,TRBJ2-2,CASRGPNTGELFF
TRBV9,.,TRBJ1-4,CASSVGQGGWEKLFF
TRBV13,.,TRBJ1-4,CASSQTRGKLFF
TRBV5-1,.,TRBJ2-3,CASSRRGSWGEGDTQYF
TRBV18,.,TRBJ1-6,CASSSDRKNSPLHF
TRBV28,few,TRBJ1-1,CASRGQLEAFF
TRBV10-3,.,TRBJ1-1,CAISERSTEAFF
TRBV19,once,TRBJ1-1,CASRDTYTGVEAFF
TRBV19,.,TRBJ2-6,CASSISVTGVISGANVLTF
TRBV7-2,.,TRBJ2-3,CASTPGWGQDTQYF
TRBV10-1,few,TRBJ1-5,CASSPTGDSNQPQHF
TRBV18,.,TRBJ2-2,CASSPGQGVRGRELFF
TRBV5-5,.,TRBJ2-1,CASSPLAGGSNEQFF
TRBV30,.,TRBJ1-6,CAWDRGAGNSPLHF
TRBV7-9,few,TRBJ2-2,CASSLDYPGGQVTTGELFF
TRBV11-2,.,TRBJ2-1,CASSQAGGRQFF
TRBV12-5,.,TRBJ2-3,CASGLGAPGLAGDSTDTQYF
TRBV7-2,.,TRBJ2-1,CASSPPAGEKFF
TRBV19,.,TRBJ2-7,CASSPDGAGGNSYEQYF
TRBV5-8,.,TRBJ2-4,CASSLAAVGARIQYF
TRBV27,.,TRBJ2-7,CASSSPSQGTTYEQYF
TRBV5-1,.,TRBJ2-1,CASSLSTSPSEQFF
TRBV5-4,.,TRBJ1-2,CASSTDSGGYGYTF
TRBV5-5,.,TRBJ1-1,CASSLGPYEAEAFF
TRBV7-3,.,TRBJ2-1,CASSSTDTARQFF
TRBV10-2,.,TRBJ2-2,CASSGTSGGAGELFF
TRBV6-1,.,TRBJ2-7,CASSVHVLTGTGAEYF
TRBV9,.,TRBJ2-3,CASSVAPRATDTQYF
TRBV19,.,TRBJ1-5,CASSTGAGAQHF
TRBV3-1/TRBV3-2,.,TRBJ2-7,CASSQESALAGVSYEQYF
TRBV2,.,TRBJ1-4,CASREIEKLFF
TRBV6-5,.,TRBJ2-1,CASTSHRLGLVEQFF
TRBV2,.,TRBJ2-3,CASRGEDSLQYF
TRBV18,.,TRBJ1-1,CASSPQNRGTAFF
TRBV7-7,.,TRBJ1-1,CASSLESGLWDTVTEAFF
TRBV30,.,TRBJ1-1,CAWSVYRTNTEAFF
TRBV6-1,few,TRBJ1-3,CASSEGRGILNTIYF
TRBV7-2,.,TRBJ2-5,CASSSNSGGQETQYF
TRBV9,.,TRBJ2-1,CASSTFDRDNEQFF
TRBV7-5,.,TRBJ1-5,CARTLTGSNQPQHF
TRBV7-3,.,TRBJ2-2,CASSWGQGGAGELFF
TRBV27,.,TRBJ1-5,CASSALGRGVDQPQHF
TRBV3-1/TRBV3-2,few,TRBJ2-2,CASSRTGSGTGELFF
TRBV27,.,TRBJ2-6,CASTRGGANVLTF